Listed here are 19 T cell receptor beta chains from one sample, sequenced in a study of cytomegalovirus exposure and HLA in healthy donors. The study ran its PCR with 60 Vbeta and 13 Jbeta primers. TCRdb's copy holds only in-frame clones and misses some; the assay was immunoSEQ multiplex PCR. The sample has about 160,000 clones; 75% to 80% are singletons. Specimen: PBMCs. Every receptor here comes from a woman aged 45-65 years in good health and CMV-seropositive.

As for this clone: One end of the junction fails to match germline, which may point to a read error. The chain carries TRBV7-7 and TRBJ2-7, with 9 nucleotides matching TRBD1. CDR1 is SSHAT, CDR2 FNYEAQ, per germline (reference sequence). CDR3 size: 14 residues. CDR3 protein: CASSPGTGRHEQYF. The CDR3 DNA is TGTGCTAGCAGCCCCGGGACAGGGAGACACGAGCAGTACTTC.

V usage is TRBV28 and J usage is TRBJ2-3; D not certain. CDR1 MDHEN and CDR2 SYDVKM come from the germline V gene. The CDR3 is made up of 12 amino acids. Trimming cost V 4 bases and J 5 bases, with 7 bases left between them. DNA of the CDR3: TGTGCCAGCAGTTCCCGGAGAGATACGCAGTATTTT. Residues: CASSSRRDTQYF.

The rearrangement uses TRBV7-6 and TRBJ2-1, with TRBD1 matching over 9 bases. There are 17 residues in the CDR3. V dropped 5 bases and J dropped 4; count of bases not matched to a gene: 12. Per germline, CDR1 SGHVS and CDR2 FNYEAQ. The CDR3 coding sequence is TGTGCCAGCAGCATCCAACAGGGGGCAAGCTTATACAATGAGCAGTTCTTC. Protein product: CASSIQQGASLYNEQFF.

J is TRBJ2-1 and V is TRBV5-1, with 7 bases lining up with TRBD1. The CDR3 runs 13 residues. Germline CDR1 reads SGHRS; CDR2 reads YFSETQ. The trim removed 4 bases at V and 10 bases at J, leaving 8 bases unmatched. As DNA, the CDR3 is TGCGCCAGCAGCCCACAGGGGAGCGGCGAGCAGTTCTTC. Translating gives CASSPQGSGEQFF.

The chain couples TRBV4-1 to TRBJ1-3, with TRBD1 matching 10 bases. Per the germline V gene, CDR1 is MGHRA and CDR2 is YSYEKL. The J segment lost 7 bases and the V segment lost 1 base, leaving 10 bases of the junction unmatched. The CDR3 spans 17 residues. The CDR3 DNA sequence: TGCGCCAGCAGCCAAGGGGGGAGGACAGGGGGTGTTAACACCATATATTTT. This codes for CASSQGGRTGGVNTIYF.

The gene calls are TRBV10-3 and TRBJ2-7; unclear D gene. Between the trimmed V and J ends, which lost 8 bases and 1 base, there was a span of 9 bases. From germline, CDR1 is ENHRY and CDR2 SYGVKD. The CDR3 contains 12 residues. The chain's CDR3 is CAIGPGSYEQYF. The CDR3 DNA reads TGTGCCATCGGCCCAGGATCCTACGAGCAGTACTTC.

J is TRBJ2-7 and V is TRBV10-1; 9 nucleotides align to TRBD1. The CDR3 loop spans 14 amino acids. The ends lost 5 bases at V and 2 bases at J; junction bases unmatched: 4. Germline lookup yields CDR1 WNHNN and CDR2 SYGVQD (reference sequence). Written as DNA, the CDR3 is TGCGCCAGCAGTCCTCGACAGGGGGCCTACGAGCAGTACTTC. It yields the protein CASSPRQGAYEQYF.

This chain uses TRBV5-8 with TRBJ2-1, with D hard to call. CDR1 is SGHTS, CDR2 YDEGEE, per germline. The CDR3 is made up of 14 amino acids. V dropped 1 base and J dropped 10 bases, with 15 bases sitting between them. The CDR3 protein is CASSLSSPSREQFF. DNA for the CDR3: TGTGCCAGCAGCTTGTCCTCACCGAGTCGGGAGCAGTTCTTC.

V is TRBV19 and J is TRBJ1-2, with D uncertain. V was pared by 5 bases and J by 4 bases, with 17 bases between. The CDR3 runs to 15 residues. CDR1 and CDR2 from the germline V gene are LNHDA and SQIVND (reference sequence). The CDR3 protein is CASSVRGQNFYGYTF. The CDR3 DNA is TGTGCCAGTAGTGTCCGGGGTCAAAATTTCTATGGCTACACCTTC.

The V and J genes are TRBV7-2 and TRBJ2-5; D ambiguous. Looked up from germline, CDR1 is SGHTA and CDR2 is FQGNSA. This CDR3 contains 11 residues. Trimming left V 3 bases short and J 4 bases short, with 3 bases between. The CDR3 DNA reads TGTGCCAGCAGCTTCATAGAGACCCAGTACTTC. This sequence encodes CASSFIETQYF.

This clone turned up a few times. The rearrangement links TRBV19 to TRBJ1-5; TRBD1 matches 7 bases. The CDR3 consists of 23 residues. Germline lookup yields CDR1 LNHDA and CDR2 SQIVND (reference sequence). V shed 2 bases and J 2 bases; nucleotides not matched to a gene: 27. The CDR3 reads CASSIRPTAPGTDPDLGNQPQHF. The CDR3 DNA reads as TGTGCCAGTAGTATAAGGCCCACTGCCCCCGGGACAGACCCCGATCTCGGCAATCAGCCCCAGCATTTT.

The V gene is TRBV5-1, the J gene TRBJ2-2, with a tentative D call TRBD1 (5 bases). Germline V gene lookup returns CDR1 SGHRS and CDR2 YFSETQ. There are 15 residues in the CDR3. V dropped 2 bases and J dropped 4 bases, with 12 bases sitting between them. DNA for the CDR3: TGCGCCAGCAGCTTAACTACGACAGTCACCGGGGAGCTGTTTTTT. Translating it yields CASSLTTTVTGELFF.

This clone came up once. The V and J genes are TRBV15 and TRBJ2-1; weak D call: TRBD2 (6 bases). Germline loops: CDR1 LNHNV, CDR2 YYDKDF (reference sequence). Between the trimmed V and J ends, which lost 0 bases and 2 bases, there was a span of 11 bases. There are 16 residues in the CDR3. The CDR3 spells CATSRDRGGTYNEQFF. The CDR3, as DNA: TGTGCCACCAGCAGAGATCGGGGAGGCACCTACAATGAGCAGTTCTTC.

This sequence joins TRBV11-2 and TRBJ2-6; D uncertain. CDR3 length equals 15 residues. Germline V lookup: CDR1 SGHAT, CDR2 FQNNGV. Trimming took off 5 bases at V and 0 bases at J, with 8 bases between the two ends. The CDR3, as DNA: TGTGCCAGCAGCCCGGGTCTCTCTGGGGCCAACGTCCTGACTTTC. It codes for CASSPGLSGANVLTF. Full variable domain (rest looked up from reference TRBV11-2 and TRBJ2-6): EAGVAQSPRYKIIEKRQSVAFWCNPISGHATLYWYQQILGQGPKLLIQFQNNGVVDDSQLPKDRFSAERLKGVDSTLKIQPAKLEDSAVYLCASSPGLSGANVLTFGAGSRLTVL.

This clone was found a few times. The chain carries TRBV27 and TRBJ2-7; 10 nucleotides line up with TRBD2. CDR1 is MNHEY, CDR2 SMNVEV, per germline (reference sequence). The CDR3 consists of 17 residues. The junction had 18 bases not matched to a gene; V was cut back by 6 bases and J by 7 bases. CDR3 nucleotide sequence: TGTGCCAGCAGGCCTATCTCATCTAGCGGGAGATGGGGAGAGCAGTACTTC. It is translated as CASRPISSSGRWGEQYF.

The CDR3 spells CASSSEGFSGNTIYF. DNA of the CDR3: TGTGCCAGCAGCTCGGAGGGGTTCTCTGGAAACACCATATATTTT. The chain recombines TRBV5-4 with TRBJ1-3, with D perhaps TRBD1 (5 bases). V was clipped by 3 bases and J by 0 bases, with 10 bases between them. The germline V gene has CDR1 SGHNT and CDR2 YYREEE (reference sequence). The CDR3 covers 15 residues.

The DNA for the CDR3 is TGCGCCAGCAGCCCTAGCGGGGGGGCCTCCGAGACCCAGTACTTC. Its translation: CASSPSGGASETQYF. The chain combines TRBV4-1 with TRBJ2-5; 12 bases align to TRBD2. The ends lost 4 bases at V and 5 bases at J; junction bases unmatched: 5. The germline gives CDR1 MGHRA, CDR2 YSYEKL. The length of the CDR3 is 15 residues.

This clone was counted between two and nine times. This chain connects TRBV28 to TRBJ1-6; 9 bases fit TRBD1. Germline V lookup: CDR1 MDHEN, CDR2 SYDVKM. The V and J ends lost 5 bases and 7 bases, in that order; junction bases with no gene match: 6. This CDR3 is 15 amino acids long. The CDR3 is CASSPSGQGNSPLHF. The CDR3 DNA sequence: TGTGCCAGCAGTCCCTCGGGACAGGGAAATTCACCCCTCCACTTT.

This clone was seen a few times. The rearrangement uses TRBV6-6 and TRBJ1-2; TRBD1 matches 9 bases. This CDR3 spans 15 amino acids. V was pared by 6 bases and J by 4 bases, with 9 bases of the junction left unmatched. From germline, CDR1 is MNHNY and CDR2 SVGAGI (reference sequence). The CDR3, as DNA: TGTGCCAGCAGCTTCCCGGGACAGGGAGTCTATGGCTACACCTTC. It encodes CASSFPGQGVYGYTF.